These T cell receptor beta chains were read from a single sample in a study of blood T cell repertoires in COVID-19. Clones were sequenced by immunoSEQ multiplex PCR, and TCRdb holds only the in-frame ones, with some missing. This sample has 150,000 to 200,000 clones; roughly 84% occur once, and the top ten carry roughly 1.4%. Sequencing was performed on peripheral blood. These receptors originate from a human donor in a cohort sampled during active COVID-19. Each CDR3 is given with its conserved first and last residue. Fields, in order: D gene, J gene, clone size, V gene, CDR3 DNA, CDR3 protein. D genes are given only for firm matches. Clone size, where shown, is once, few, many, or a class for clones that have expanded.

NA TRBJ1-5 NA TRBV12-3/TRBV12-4 TGTGCCAGCAGTCCGACCGGGGGATTGTCCCAGCATTTT CASSPTGGLSQHF
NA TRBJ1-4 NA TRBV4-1 TGCGCCAGCAGCCAAGACGGTGCAACTAATGAAAAACTGTTTTTT CASSQDGATNEKLFF
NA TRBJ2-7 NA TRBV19 TGTGCCAGTAGTATGGAGGTGTCCTACGAGCAGTACTTC CASSMEVSYEQYF
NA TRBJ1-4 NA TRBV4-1 TGCGCCAGCAGCCCCCCAGGGTCCGGTAATGAAAAACTGTTTTTT CASSPPGSGNEKLFF
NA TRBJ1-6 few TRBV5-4 TGTGCCAGCAGCCACCGTCAGGGTCCAATCCCAAATTCACCCCTCCACTTT CASSHRQGPIPNSPLHF
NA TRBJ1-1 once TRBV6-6 TGTGCCAGCAGACCAGGACAGTTGAACACTGAAGCTTTCTTT CASRPGQLNTEAFF
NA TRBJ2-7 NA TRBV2 TGTGCCAGGGCGGCAGGGGTGGGCGAGCAGTACTTC CARAAGVGEQYF
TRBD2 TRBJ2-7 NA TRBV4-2 TGTGCCAGCAGCCAAGATGCCCCCGATCGGCTAGCGGGGTCTTCCTACGAGCAGTACTTC CASSQDAPDRLAGSSYEQYF
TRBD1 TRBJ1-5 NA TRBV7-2 TGTGCCAGCAGGAAGGGGACAGCAAATCAGCCCCAGCATTTT CASRKGTANQPQHF
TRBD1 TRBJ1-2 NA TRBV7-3 TGTGCCAGCAGCCCATCCGGGACAGGCCTCTATGGCTACACCTTC CASSPSGTGLYGYTF
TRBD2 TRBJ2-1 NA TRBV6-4 TGTGCCAGCAGTCAACTAGCGGGGCCCGGGGATGAGCAGTTCTTC CASSQLAGPGDEQFF
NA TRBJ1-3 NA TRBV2 TGTGCCAGCAGTGAGGTGGGCCGTTTCGGCCCTGGAAACACCATATATTTT CASSEVGRFGPGNTIYF
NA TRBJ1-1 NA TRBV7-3 TGTGCCAGCAGCTGGGAGACAGGAGAAGCTTTCTTT CASSWETGEAFF
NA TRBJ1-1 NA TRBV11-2 TGTGCCAGCAGCTTAGATGGACAGTACACTGAAGCTTTCTTT CASSLDGQYTEAFF
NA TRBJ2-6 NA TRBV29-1 TGCAGCGTTGTCGGAGGGGGGGTCTCTGGGGCCAACGTCCTGACTTTC CSVVGGGVSGANVLTF
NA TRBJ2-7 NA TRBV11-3 TGTGCCAGCAGCTTACCTCAGGGCAGGGGACCCTACGAGCAGTACTTC CASSLPQGRGPYEQYF
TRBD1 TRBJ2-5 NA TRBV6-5 TGTGCCAGCAGTAAGGACAGGGTGTACCAAGAGACCCAGTACTTC CASSKDRVYQETQYF
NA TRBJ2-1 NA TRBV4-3 TGCGCCAGCAGCCGGAAGGCGGCAGACAATGAGCAGTTCTTC CASSRKAADNEQFF
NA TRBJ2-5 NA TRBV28 TGTGCCAGCAGTTTAGGCCAGACAGGGAGGCAAGAGACCCAGTACTTC CASSLGQTGRQETQYF
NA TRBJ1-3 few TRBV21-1 TGTGCCAGCAGCAAAGGGAGATTTGGAAACACCATATATTTT CASSKGRFGNTIYF
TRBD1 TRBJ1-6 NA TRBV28 TGTGCCAGCAGTTTACTGACAGGGCGGGGTGATTCACCCCTCCACTTT CASSLLTGRGDSPLHF
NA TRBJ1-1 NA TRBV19 TGTGCCAGTGTCGGGCGGGGGAACACTGAAGCTTTCTTT CASVGRGNTEAFF
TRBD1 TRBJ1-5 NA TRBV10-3 TGTGCCATCAGTGAGGACAGGGGGGGACAGCCCCAGCATTTT CAISEDRGGQPQHF
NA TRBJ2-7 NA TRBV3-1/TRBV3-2 TGTGCCAGCAGCCAAGATCGAGGACAGTCCTACGAGCAGTACTTC CASSQDRGQSYEQYF
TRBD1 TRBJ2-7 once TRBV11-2 TGTGCCAGCAGCTTCCGTGGGACAGGGGGTTCGAACGAGCAGTACTTC CASSFRGTGGSNEQYF
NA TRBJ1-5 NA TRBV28 TGTGCCAGCAGCCCTCCTTTAGGGGGCAATCAGCCCCAGCATTTT CASSPPLGGNQPQHF
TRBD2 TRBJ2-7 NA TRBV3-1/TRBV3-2 TGTGCCAGCAGCCAACGCCGACTAGCGGGTCCCTACGAGCAGTACTTC CASSQRRLAGPYEQYF
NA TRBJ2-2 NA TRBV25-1 TGTGCCAGCAGTGTGGGGGGCGGGAGAACACCCGGGGAGCTGTTTTTT CASSVGGGRTPGELFF
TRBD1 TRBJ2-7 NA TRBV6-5 TGTGCCAGCAGACCCCCGACAGGGGAGATTGGCGAGCAGTACTTC CASRPPTGEIGEQYF
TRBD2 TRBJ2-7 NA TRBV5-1 TGCGCCAGCAGTCCAGGACTAGCGAAGTACGAGCAGTACTTC CASSPGLAKYEQYF
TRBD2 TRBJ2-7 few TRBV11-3 TGTGCCAGCAGCCCTAATAGCGGGAGGGCCCACGAGCAGTACTTC CASSPNSGRAHEQYF
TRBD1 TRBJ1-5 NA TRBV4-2 TGTGCCAGCAGCCAAGCACCGACAGGGCCCAGCAATCAGCCCCAGCATTTT CASSQAPTGPSNQPQHF
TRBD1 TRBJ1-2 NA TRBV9 TGTGCCAGCAGCACGTCGGGACAGAGTAGAGGCTACACCTTC CASSTSGQSRGYTF
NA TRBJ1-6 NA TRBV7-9 TGTGCCAGCAGCGCCCAACCTGCGGCCCCTGATTCACCCCTCCACTTT CASSAQPAAPDSPLHF
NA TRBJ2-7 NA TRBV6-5 TGTGCCAGCAGCCGAGAGCGCGAGCAGTACTTC CASSREREQYF
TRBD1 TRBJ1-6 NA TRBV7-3 TGTGCCAGCAGCCCGGGACAGAAGAGTTCACCCCTCCACTTT CASSPGQKSSPLHF
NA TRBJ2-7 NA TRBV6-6 TGTGCCAGCAGTTACTCGTCAGGGGTAGGCTACGAGCAGTACTTC CASSYSSGVGYEQYF
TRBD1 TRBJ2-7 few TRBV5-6 TGTGCCAGCAGTGGACCGACAGGGTTCTACGAGCAGTACTTC CASSGPTGFYEQYF
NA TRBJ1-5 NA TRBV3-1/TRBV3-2 TGTGCCAGCAGCCCGCAAAACCAGGAGCCCCAGCATTTT CASSPQNQEPQHF
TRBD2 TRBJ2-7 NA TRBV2 TGTGCCAGCATCCCGGGACTAGCGGGGGAGAGCTCCTACGAGCAGTACTTC CASIPGLAGESSYEQYF
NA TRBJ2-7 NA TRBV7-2 TGTGCCAGCAGCTCCGTCTCCTACGAGCAGTACTTC CASSSVSYEQYF
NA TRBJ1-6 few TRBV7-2 TGTGCCAGCAGCTTAAATGCGGGCAGCAATAATTCACCCCTCCACTTT CASSLNAGSNNSPLHF
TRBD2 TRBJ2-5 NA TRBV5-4 TGTGCCAGCAGCGGCCCGGGGGGGGCGCTGGGGGAGACCCAGTACTTC CASSGPGGALGETQYF
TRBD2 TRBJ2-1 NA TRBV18 TGTGCCAGCTCACCACCCGGGAGCGGGAGGGCCTACAATGAGCAGTTCTTC CASSPPGSGRAYNEQFF
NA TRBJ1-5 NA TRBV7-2 TGTGCCAGCAGCTTCGACAGGCCCTGGGGCAATCAGCCCCAGCATTTT CASSFDRPWGNQPQHF
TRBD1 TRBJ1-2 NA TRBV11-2 TGTGCCAGCAGCGTGGCGGTAGACAGGGTGTCCGGAAACTATGGCTACACCTTC CASSVAVDRVSGNYGYTF
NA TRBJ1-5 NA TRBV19 TGTGCCAGTAGTATGTGGGAGGGTCAGCCCCAGCATTTT CASSMWEGQPQHF
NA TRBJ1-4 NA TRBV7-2 TGTGCCAGCAGCCCTGGGGTCAGGAGGACTAATGAAAAACTGTTTTTT CASSPGVRRTNEKLFF
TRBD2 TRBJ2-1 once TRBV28 TGTGCCAGCAGGGGGACTAGCTTTTACAATGAGCAGTTCTTC CASRGTSFYNEQFF
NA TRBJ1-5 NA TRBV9 TGTGCCAGCAGTGCCGGTCCGAATCAGCCCCAGCATTTT CASSAGPNQPQHF
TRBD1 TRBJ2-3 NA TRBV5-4 TGTGCCAGCAGCTTGGTGGGACAGGGCGCAGATACGCAGTATTTT CASSLVGQGADTQYF